This entry features one T cell receptor (beta chain) sequence. Its antigen is undetermined. The data are from a study of memory B cells and T cells in multiple sclerosis. Measured with immunoSEQ multiplex PCR; TCRdb has only the in-frame clones, and not every one. The profile covers under 50,000 clones, with around 79% appearing a single time and roughly 1% taken by the ten largest. Study results and limitations: Shared clonotype counts depended on differing compartment clone-set sizes and were normalized.

From germline, CDR1 is GTSNPN and CDR2 SVGIG (reference sequence). V lost 0 bases to trimming and J lost 0 bases, with 8 bases between them. This CDR3 has 14 residues. Stimulus-free culture yielded autoproliferating CFSE-dim and non-proliferating CFSE-high T cells, each sequenced separately. 5x10^7 CFSE-labeled PBMCs were cultured 7 days unstimulated, then replicate wells were pooled. Without exogenous stimuli, approximately 0.5 uM CFSE-labeled PBMCs were cultured serum-free. The origin of this receptor is a human donor with multiple sclerosis. Sequencing was done on a sample of PBMCs from blood kept in culture. The gene calls are TRBV30 and TRBJ1-1; tentatively, D is TRBD1 (5 bases). For the CDR3, the DNA is TGTGCCTGGAGTGTGGGGCAGCTGAACACTGAAGCTTTCTTT. Translation gives CAWSVGQLNTEAFF.